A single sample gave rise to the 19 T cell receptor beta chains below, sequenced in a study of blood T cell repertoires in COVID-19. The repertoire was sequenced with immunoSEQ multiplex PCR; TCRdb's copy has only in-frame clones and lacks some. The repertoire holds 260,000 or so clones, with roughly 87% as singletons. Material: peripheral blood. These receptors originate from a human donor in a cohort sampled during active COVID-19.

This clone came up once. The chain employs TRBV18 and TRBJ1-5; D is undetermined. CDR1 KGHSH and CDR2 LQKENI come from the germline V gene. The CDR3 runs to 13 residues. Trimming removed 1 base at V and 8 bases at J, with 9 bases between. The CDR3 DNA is TGTGCCAGCTCACCACTAAATCCGGAGCCCCAGCATTTT. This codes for CASSPLNPEPQHF. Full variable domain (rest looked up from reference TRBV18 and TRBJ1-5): NAGVMQNPRHLVRRRGQEARLRCSPMKGHSHVYWYRQLPEEGLKFMVYLQKENIIDESGMPKERFSAEFPKEGPSILRIQQVVRGDSAAYFCASSPLNPEPQHFGDGTRLSIL.

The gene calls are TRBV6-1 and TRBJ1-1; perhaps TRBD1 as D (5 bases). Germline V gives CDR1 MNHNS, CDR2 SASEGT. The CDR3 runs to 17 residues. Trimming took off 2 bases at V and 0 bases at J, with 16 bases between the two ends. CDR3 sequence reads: CASSEKWYGAMNTEAFF. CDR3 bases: TGTGCCAGCAGTGAAAAGTGGTATGGGGCCATGAACACTGAAGCTTTCTTT.

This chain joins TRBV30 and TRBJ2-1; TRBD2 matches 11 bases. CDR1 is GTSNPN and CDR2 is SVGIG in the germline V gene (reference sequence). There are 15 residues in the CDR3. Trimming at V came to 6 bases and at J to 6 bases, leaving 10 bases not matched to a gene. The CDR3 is CACGGGLAGGNEQFF. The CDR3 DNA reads TGTGCCTGTGGAGGAGGTCTAGCGGGAGGCAATGAGCAGTTCTTC.

The CDR3 DNA sequence: TGTGCCACACGCGCAAACTACGAGCAGTACTTC. Amino acids: CATRANYEQYF. This sequence joins TRBV19 and TRBJ2-7; no reliable D call. The CDR3 is made up of 11 amino acids. Looked up from germline, CDR1 is LNHDA and CDR2 is SQIVND (reference sequence). With 10 bases removed from V and 3 bases from J, the gap between germline ends came to 10 bases. The whole variable domain, remainder taken from reference TRBV19 and TRBJ2-7, is DGGITQSPKYLFRKEGQNVTLSCEQNLNHDAMYWYRQDPGQGLRLIYYSQIVNDFQKGDIAEGYSVSREKKESFPLTVTSAQKNPTAFYLCATRANYEQYFGPGTRLTVT.

The CDR3 is CASSSPGGRNEQFF. CDR3 DNA: TGTGCCAGCAGCTCCCCTGGCGGGAGGAATGAGCAGTTCTTC. This chain uses TRBV7-9 with TRBJ2-1; TRBD2 agrees at 8 bases. V dropped 4 bases and J dropped 7; count of bases not matched to a gene: 6. This CDR3 is 14 amino acids long. Germline V lookup: CDR1 SEHNR, CDR2 FQNEAQ (reference sequence).

CDR3 sequence: CASSPRRGSGVNGGDEQYF. The CDR3 nucleotides are TGTGCCAGCTCACCTCGTCGGGGCAGCGGGGTTAACGGCGGCGACGAGCAGTACTTC. The chain uses TRBV18 and TRBJ2-7; 7 bases are a match to TRBD2. Germline V CDR1 and CDR2: KGHSH, LQKENI. V was clipped by 3 bases and J by 5 bases; unmatched bases: 22. This CDR3 is built from 19 residues. Using reference TRBV18 and TRBJ2-7 for the parts outside the CDR3, the full variable domain is NAGVMQNPRHLVRRRGQEARLRCSPMKGHSHVYWYRQLPEEGLKFMVYLQKENIIDESGMPKERFSAEFPKEGPSILRIQQVVRGDSAAYFCASSPRRGSGVNGGDEQYFGPGTRLTVT.

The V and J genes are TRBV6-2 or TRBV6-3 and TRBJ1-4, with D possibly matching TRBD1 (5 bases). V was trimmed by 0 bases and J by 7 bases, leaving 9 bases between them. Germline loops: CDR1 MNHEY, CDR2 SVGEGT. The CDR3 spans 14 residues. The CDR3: CASSYSSGVEKLFF. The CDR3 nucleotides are TGTGCCAGCAGTTACTCGTCGGGGGTTGAAAAACTGTTTTTT.

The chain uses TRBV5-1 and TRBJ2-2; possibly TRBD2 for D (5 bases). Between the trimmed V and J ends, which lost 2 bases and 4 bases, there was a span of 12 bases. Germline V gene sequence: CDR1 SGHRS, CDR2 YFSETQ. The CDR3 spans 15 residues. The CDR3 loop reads CASSLAVGGTGELFF. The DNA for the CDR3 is TGCGCCAGCAGCTTAGCAGTAGGAGGCACCGGGGAGCTGTTTTTT. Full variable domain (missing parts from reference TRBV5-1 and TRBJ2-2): KAGVTQTPRYLIKTRGQQVTLSCSPISGHRSVSWYQQTPGQGLQFLFEYFSETQRNKGNFPGRFSGRQFSNSRSEMNVSTLELGDSALYLCASSLAVGGTGELFFGEGSRLTVL.

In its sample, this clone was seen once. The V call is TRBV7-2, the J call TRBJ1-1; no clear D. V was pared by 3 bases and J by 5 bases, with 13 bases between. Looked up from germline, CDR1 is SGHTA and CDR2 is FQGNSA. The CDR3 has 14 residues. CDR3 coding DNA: TGTGCCAGCAGCTTGGGAGGAGGAAATACTGAAGCTTTCTTT. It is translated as CASSLGGGNTEAFF.

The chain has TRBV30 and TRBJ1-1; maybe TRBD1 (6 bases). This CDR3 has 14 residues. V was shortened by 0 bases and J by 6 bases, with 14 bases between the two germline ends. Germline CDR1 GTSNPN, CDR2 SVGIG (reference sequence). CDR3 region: CAWSVGTSWAEAFF. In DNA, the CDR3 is TGTGCCTGGAGTGTTGGGACAAGCTGGGCTGAAGCTTTCTTT.

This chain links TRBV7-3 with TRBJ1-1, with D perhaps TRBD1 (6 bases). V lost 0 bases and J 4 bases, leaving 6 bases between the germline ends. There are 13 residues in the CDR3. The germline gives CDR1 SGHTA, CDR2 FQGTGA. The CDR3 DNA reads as TGTGCCAGCAGCTTAACAGGGGGCACTGAAGCTTTCTTT. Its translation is CASSLTGGTEAFF.

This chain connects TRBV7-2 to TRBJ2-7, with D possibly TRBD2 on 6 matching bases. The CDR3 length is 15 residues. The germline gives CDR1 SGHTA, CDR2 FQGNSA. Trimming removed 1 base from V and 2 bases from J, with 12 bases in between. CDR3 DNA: TGTGCCAGCAGCTTAGGGGTAGCGGCAACCTACGAGCAGTACTTC. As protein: CASSLGVAATYEQYF. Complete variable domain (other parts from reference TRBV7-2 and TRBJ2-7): GAGVSQSPSNKVTEKGKDVELRCDPISGHTALYWYRQSLGQGLEFLIYFQGNSAPDKSGLPSDRFSAERTGGSVSTLTIQRTQQEDSAVYLCASSLGVAATYEQYFGPGTRLTVT.

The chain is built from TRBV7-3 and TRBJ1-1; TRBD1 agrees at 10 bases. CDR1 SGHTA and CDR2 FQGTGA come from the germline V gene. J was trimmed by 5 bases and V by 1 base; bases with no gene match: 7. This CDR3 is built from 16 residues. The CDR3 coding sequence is TGTGCCAGCAGCTTAAGACCCGGGACAGGGGTGACTGAAGCTTTCTTT. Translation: CASSLRPGTGVTEAFF.

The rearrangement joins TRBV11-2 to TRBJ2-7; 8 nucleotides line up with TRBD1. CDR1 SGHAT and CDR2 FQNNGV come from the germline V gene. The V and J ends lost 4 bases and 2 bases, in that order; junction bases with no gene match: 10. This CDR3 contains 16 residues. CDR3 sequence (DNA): TGTGCCAGCAGCTCGTACAGGGGGAGACTTACCTACGAGCAGTACTTC. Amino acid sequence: CASSSYRGRLTYEQYF.

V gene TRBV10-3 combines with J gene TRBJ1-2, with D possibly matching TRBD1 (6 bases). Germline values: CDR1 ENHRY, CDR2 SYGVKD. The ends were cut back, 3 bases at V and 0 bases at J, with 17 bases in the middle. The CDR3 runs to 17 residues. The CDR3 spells CAISEGGIIQANYGYTF. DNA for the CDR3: TGTGCCATCAGTGAAGGGGGAATCATTCAGGCTAACTATGGCTACACCTTC.

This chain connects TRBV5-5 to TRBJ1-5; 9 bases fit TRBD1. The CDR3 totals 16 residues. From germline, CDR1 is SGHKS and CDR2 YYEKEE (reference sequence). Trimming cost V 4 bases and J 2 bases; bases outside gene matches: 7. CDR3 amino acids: CASSKEDRGRNQPQHF. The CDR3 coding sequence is TGTGCCAGCAGCAAGGAGGACAGGGGCCGCAATCAGCCCCAGCATTTT.

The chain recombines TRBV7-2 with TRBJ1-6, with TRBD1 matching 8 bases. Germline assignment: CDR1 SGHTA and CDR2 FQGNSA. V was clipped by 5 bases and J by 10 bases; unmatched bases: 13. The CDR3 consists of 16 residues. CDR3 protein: CASSLRWDRLGSPLHF. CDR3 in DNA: TGTGCCAGCAGCCTGAGGTGGGACAGGTTAGGATCACCCCTCCACTTT. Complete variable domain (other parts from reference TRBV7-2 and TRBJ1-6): GAGVSQSPSNKVTEKGKDVELRCDPISGHTALYWYRQSLGQGLEFLIYFQGNSAPDKSGLPSDRFSAERTGGSVSTLTIQRTQQEDSAVYLCASSLRWDRLGSPLHFGNGTRLTVT.

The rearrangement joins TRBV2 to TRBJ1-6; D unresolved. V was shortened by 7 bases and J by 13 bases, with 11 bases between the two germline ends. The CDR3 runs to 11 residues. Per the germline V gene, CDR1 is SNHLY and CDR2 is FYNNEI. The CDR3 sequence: CASNGAWPLHF. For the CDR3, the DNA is TGTGCCAGCAACGGTGCCTGGCCCCTCCACTTT.

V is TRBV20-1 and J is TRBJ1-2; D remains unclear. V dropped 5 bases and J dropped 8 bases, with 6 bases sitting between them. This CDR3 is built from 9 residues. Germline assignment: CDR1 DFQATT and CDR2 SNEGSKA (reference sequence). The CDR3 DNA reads TGCAGTGCTGGGCAAGGCTACACCTTC. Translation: CSAGQGYTF.